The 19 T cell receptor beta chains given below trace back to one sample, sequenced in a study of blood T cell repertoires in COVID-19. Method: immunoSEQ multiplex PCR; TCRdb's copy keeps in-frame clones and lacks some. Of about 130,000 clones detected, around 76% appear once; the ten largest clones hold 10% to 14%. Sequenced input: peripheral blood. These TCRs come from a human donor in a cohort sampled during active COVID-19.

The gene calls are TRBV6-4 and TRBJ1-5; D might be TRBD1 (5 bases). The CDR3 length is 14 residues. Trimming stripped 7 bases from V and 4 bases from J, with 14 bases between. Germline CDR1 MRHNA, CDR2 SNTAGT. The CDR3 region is CASTPGAGNQPQHF. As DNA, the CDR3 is TGTGCCAGCACGCCTGGGGCAGGGAATCAGCCCCAGCATTTT.

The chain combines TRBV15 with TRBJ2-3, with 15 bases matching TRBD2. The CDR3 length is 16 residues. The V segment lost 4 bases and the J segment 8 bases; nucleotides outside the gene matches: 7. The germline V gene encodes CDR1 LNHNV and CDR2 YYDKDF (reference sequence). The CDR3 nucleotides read TGTGCCACCAGCACCGGGACTAGCGGGGGGTTAGGTACGCAGTATTTT. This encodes CATSTGTSGGLGTQYF.

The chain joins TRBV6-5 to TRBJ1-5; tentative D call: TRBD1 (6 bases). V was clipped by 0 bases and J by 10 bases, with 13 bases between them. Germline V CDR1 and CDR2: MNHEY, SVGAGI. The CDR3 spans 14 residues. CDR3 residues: CASSYSTTGNPQHF. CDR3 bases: TGTGCCAGCAGTTACTCGACGACAGGCAATCCCCAGCATTTT.

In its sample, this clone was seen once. For the CDR3, the DNA is TGTGCCAGCAGCGTAGCGGTAGCGGGGAGCACAGATACGCAGTATTTT. Protein sequence: CASSVAVAGSTDTQYF. The chain links TRBV9 to TRBJ2-3; 8 bases agree with TRBD2. Germline CDR1 reads SGDLS; CDR2 reads YYNGEE. The V gene end was trimmed by 0 bases and the J gene end by 0 bases; junction bases not matched to a gene: 3. This CDR3 comprises 16 residues.

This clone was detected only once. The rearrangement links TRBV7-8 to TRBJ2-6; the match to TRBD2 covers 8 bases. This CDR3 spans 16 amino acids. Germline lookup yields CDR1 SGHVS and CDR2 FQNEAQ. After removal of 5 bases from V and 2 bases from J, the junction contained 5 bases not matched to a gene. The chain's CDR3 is CASSETAGAGANVLTF. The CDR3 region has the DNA TGTGCCAGCAGCGAAACAGCGGGGGCTGGGGCCAACGTCCTGACTTTC.

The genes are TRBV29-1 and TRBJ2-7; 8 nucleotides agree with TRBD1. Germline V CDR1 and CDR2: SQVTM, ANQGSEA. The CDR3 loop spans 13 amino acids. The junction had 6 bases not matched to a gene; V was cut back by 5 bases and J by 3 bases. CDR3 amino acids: CSVYRTGIYEQYF. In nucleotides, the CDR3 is TGCAGCGTTTACCGGACAGGGATCTACGAGCAGTACTTC.

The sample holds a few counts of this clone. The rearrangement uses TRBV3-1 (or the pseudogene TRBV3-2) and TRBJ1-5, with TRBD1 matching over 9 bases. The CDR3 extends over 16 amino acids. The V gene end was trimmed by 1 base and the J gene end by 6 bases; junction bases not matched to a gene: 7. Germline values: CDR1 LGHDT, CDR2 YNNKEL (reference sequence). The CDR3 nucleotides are TGTGCCAGCAGCCAAGGTGGTGGGACAGGGCTTCAGCCCCAGCATTTT. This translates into CASSQGGGTGLQPQHF.

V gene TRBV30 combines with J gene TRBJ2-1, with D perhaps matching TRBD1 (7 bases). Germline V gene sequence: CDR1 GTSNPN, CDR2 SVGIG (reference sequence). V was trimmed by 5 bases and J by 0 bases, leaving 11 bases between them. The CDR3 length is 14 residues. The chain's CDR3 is CAWGGTVSYNEQFF. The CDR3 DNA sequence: TGTGCCTGGGGGGGGACAGTCTCCTACAATGAGCAGTTCTTC.

The CDR3 spells CASSSQGRRGGYTF. The CDR3 nucleotides read TGTGCCAGCAGCTCGCAGGGGCGCAGGGGGGGCTACACCTTC. This chain joins TRBV11-2 and TRBJ1-2; 7 bases align to TRBD1. Looked up from germline, CDR1 is SGHAT and CDR2 is FQNNGV. The CDR3 spans 14 residues. V lost 4 bases and J lost 8; bases outside the gene matches: 10.

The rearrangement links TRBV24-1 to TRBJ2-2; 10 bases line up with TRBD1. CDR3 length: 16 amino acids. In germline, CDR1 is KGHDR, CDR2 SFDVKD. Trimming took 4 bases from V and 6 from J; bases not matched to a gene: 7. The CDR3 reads CATSDPGQGRPGELFF. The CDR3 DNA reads TGTGCCACCAGTGACCCGGGACAGGGGAGGCCCGGGGAGCTGTTTTTT.

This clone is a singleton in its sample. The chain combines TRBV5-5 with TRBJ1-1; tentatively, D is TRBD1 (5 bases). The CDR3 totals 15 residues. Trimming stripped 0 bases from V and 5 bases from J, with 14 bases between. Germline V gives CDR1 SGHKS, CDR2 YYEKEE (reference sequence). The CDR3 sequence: CASSLVGGSWTEAFF. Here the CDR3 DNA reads TGTGCCAGCAGCTTGGTTGGGGGGAGTTGGACTGAAGCTTTCTTT.

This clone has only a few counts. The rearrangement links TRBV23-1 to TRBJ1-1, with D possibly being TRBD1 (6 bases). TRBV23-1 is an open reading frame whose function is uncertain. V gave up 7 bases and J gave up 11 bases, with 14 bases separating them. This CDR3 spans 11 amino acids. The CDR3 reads CASTTPRGAFF. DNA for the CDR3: TGCGCCAGCACTACACCAAGGGGGGCTTTCTTT.

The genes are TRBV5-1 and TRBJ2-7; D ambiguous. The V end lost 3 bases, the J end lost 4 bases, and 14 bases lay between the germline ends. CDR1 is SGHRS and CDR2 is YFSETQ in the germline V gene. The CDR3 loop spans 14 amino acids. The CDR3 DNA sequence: TGCGCCAGCAGCTCTGACTCTTTGTTGTACGAGCAGTACTTC. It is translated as CASSSDSLLYEQYF.

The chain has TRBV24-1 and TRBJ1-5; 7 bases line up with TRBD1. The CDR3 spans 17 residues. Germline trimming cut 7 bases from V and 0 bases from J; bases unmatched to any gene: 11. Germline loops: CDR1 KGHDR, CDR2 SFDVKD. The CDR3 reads CATSEGGAGYSNQPQHF. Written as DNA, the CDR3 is TGTGCCACCAGCGAAGGGGGCGCAGGGTATAGCAATCAGCCCCAGCATTTT.

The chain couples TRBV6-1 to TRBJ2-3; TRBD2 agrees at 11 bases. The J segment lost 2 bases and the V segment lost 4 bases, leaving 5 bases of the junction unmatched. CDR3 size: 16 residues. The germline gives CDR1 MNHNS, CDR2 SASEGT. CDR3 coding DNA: TGTGCCAGCAGTGCCTCGACTAGCGGGGCCACAGATACGCAGTATTTT. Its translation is CASSASTSGATDTQYF.

CDR3 DNA sequence: TGTGCCAGCAGCGTGACAGGGGGATCAGATACGCAGTATTTT. Translation: CASSVTGGSDTQYF. This chain uses TRBV6-5 with TRBJ2-3; TRBD1 matches at 9 bases. The CDR3 is made up of 14 amino acids. CDR1 is MNHEY and CDR2 is SVGAGI in the germline V gene. V lost 6 bases and J lost 4; bases outside the gene matches: 5.

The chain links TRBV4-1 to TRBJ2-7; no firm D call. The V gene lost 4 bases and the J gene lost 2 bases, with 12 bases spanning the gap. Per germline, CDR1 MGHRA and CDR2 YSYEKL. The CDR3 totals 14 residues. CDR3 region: CASSRVMPPYEQYF. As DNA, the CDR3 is TGCGCCAGCAGCCGCGTAATGCCCCCCTACGAGCAGTACTTC.

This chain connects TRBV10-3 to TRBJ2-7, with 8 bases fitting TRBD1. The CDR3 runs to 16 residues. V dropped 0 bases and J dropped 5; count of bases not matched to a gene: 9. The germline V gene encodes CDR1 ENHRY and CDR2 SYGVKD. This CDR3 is CAISESTGVGSDEQYF. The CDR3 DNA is TGTGCCATCAGTGAGTCGACAGGGGTGGGGTCCGACGAGCAGTACTTC.

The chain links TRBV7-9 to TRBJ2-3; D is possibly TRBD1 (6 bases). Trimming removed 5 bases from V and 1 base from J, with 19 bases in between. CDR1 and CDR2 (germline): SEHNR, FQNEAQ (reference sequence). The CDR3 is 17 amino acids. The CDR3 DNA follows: TGTGCCAGCAGCCCAACCTTGTCAGGGGCCCGCACAGATACGCAGTATTTT. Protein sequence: CASSPTLSGARTDTQYF.